This record covers a single T cell receptor beta chain. No antigen is known for it. The data were obtained in a study of OX40 agonist ivuxolimab in advanced cancers. Study at large: With ivuxolimab, an agonistic anti-OX40 (CD134) antibody, patients were treated.

General study results and limits: The mean number of expanded clones was higher in CD8+ T cells than in CD4+. Low clonal expansion, among the lowest seen, marked partial responders at 0.1-3.0 mg/kg.

The ends were cut back, 6 bases at V and 3 bases at J, with 11 bases in the middle. Germline V gives CDR1 ENHRY, CDR2 SYGVKD. This CDR3 has 13 residues. Generated by immunoSEQ multiplex PCR, the TCRdb table keeps only in-frame clones and is missing some. The sample lists 50,000 to 75,000 clones; roughly 83% were seen once. The TCR comes from an adult with an advanced solid tumor such as melanoma, head and neck, liver or kidney cancer. The sample here was CD4+ or CD8+ T cells sorted from blood, taken in a trial of the OX40 agonist ivuxolimab. This chain connects TRBV10-3 to TRBJ1-1; D gene unclear. CDR3 DNA: TGTGCCATCAGAAAGGATTTGGACACTGAAGCTTTCTTT. It yields the protein CAIRKDLDTEAFF.